Below are 2 T cell receptor beta chains sequenced from a single sample in a study of T cells in Graves' hyperthyroidism and ophthalmopathy. Researchers amplified the TCR beta CDR3 regions from RNA transcripts. Researchers ran a first-round RT-PCR on the TCR CDR3 using the HTBI primer set. One entry per CDR3 protein results from TCRdb running MiXCR on the multiplex PCR reads. The sample records almost 600,000 distinct CDR3 sequences, more than 45% being singletons. The source material was peripheral blood or thyroid tissue (not recorded which). These receptor sequences come from a woman aged 18-30 years with Graves' hyperthyroidism.

V is TRBV18 and J is TRBJ1-6; D is possibly TRBD1 (5 bases). This CDR3 is 15 amino acids long. Germline CDR1 reads KGHSH; CDR2 reads LQKENI. V lost 0 bases and J 8 bases, leaving 11 bases between the germline ends. The CDR3 here is CASSPPNRGHSPLHF. The CDR3 coding sequence is TGTGCCAGCTCACCACCGAATAGGGGACATTCACCCCTCCACTTT.

This clonotype was observed at least ten times. The V gene is TRBV3-1, the J gene TRBJ2-7, with D tentatively TRBD1 (6 bases). The CDR3 is 14 residues long. Trimming took 0 bases from V and 3 from J, leaving 9 bases between them. The germline gives CDR1 LGHDT, CDR2 YNNKEL (reference sequence). The CDR3 sequence is CASSQEGRGYEQYF. DNA of the CDR3: TGTGCCAGCAGCCAAGAGGGCAGGGGCTACGAGCAGTACTTC.